This T cell receptor (beta chain) was retrieved from a study of T cells in Graves' hyperthyroidism and ophthalmopathy. Study results and caveats: Ophthalmopathy was distinguished from stable hyperthyroidism by 13 V-J signatures.

The CDR3 regions of TCR beta were amplified from RNA transcripts. The study used the HTBI primer set for a first-round RT-PCR of the TCR CDR3. TCRdb re-derived calls from the multiplex PCR reads in MiXCR, one entry per CDR3 protein. Of about 640,000 distinct CDR3 sequences listed, less than 25% were seen once; the top ten hold 34%. The CDR3 runs to 15 residues. Trimming cost V 6 bases and J 1 base; bases outside gene matches: 8. Germline V gene sequence: CDR1 MNHEY, CDR2 SVGEGT. A Clinical Activity Score of at least 3, a NOSPECS grade of at least 4 and a duration under 3 months were recorded in the ophthalmopathy patients. Patients showing uncontrolled infection, other autoimmune disease, pregnancy or lactation were ineligible. Notes on this clonotype: The antigen is undetermined.

The J gene is TRBJ1-2, the V gene TRBV6-2 or TRBV6-3; 7 bases map to TRBD1. This receptor was identified in a man aged 25-40 years with Graves' ophthalmopathy. Sequencing was carried out using blood. The CDR3, as DNA: TGTGCCAGCAGAATTACGGGACAGCTTAACTATGGCTACACCTTC. Encoded protein: CASRITGQLNYGYTF.